These 28 T cell receptor beta chains were all obtained from the same sample, sequenced in a study of T-cell memory formation after mild COVID-19. Using its own MiXCR run on the 5' RACE reads, TCRdb lists one record per CDR3 protein. The table has around 80,000 distinct CDR3 sequences, more than 11% seen once. The sample was PBMCs or a T cell subset sorted from them (not recorded which). The origin of the receptors is an adult woman who had mild COVID-19 (a few samples of this study predate the infection). Cell type and time point are not known.

This clonotype has only a few counts. This chain uses TRBV7-2 with TRBJ1-2; TRBD1 might be the D (6 bases). The CDR3 is made up of 16 amino acids. Trimming stripped 2 bases from V and 5 bases from J, with 18 bases between. Germline V lookup: CDR1 SGHTA, CDR2 FQGNSA. The CDR3 loop reads CASSLTGRGLEYGYTF. The CDR3 region has the DNA TGTGCCAGCAGCTTAACGGGTCGGGGGCTGGAGTATGGCTACACCTTC.

The rearrangement uses TRBV2 and TRBJ1-1; tentatively, D is TRBD1 (5 bases). Germline CDR1 SNHLY, CDR2 FYNNEI. V was cut by 8 bases and J by 3 bases, with 10 bases left in between. The CDR3 is 12 residues long. The DNA of the CDR3 is TGTGCCAGCGGGCCAGGGTACACTGAAGCTTTCTTT. Its protein is CASGPGYTEAFF.

This clonotype has a handful of counts. This chain uses TRBV29-1 with TRBJ1-3; D not certain. The CDR3 loop spans 11 amino acids. In germline, CDR1 is SQVTM, CDR2 ANQGSEA. Trimming removed 6 bases at V and 2 bases at J, with 5 bases between. CDR3 coding DNA: TGCAGCGTCGTGACTGGAAACACCATATATTTT. Translation: CSVVTGNTIYF.

By share, this clonotype counts as large. V is TRBV7-9 and J is TRBJ2-7; D is unresolved. Germline CDR1 SEHNR, CDR2 FQNEAQ (reference sequence). Deletions cut 1 base from V and 3 bases from J, with 10 bases between. CDR3 size: 14 residues. The CDR3 sequence is CASSLVLTDYEQYF. CDR3 nucleotide sequence: TGTGCCAGCAGCTTAGTTTTAACAGACTACGAGCAGTACTTC.

The chain is built from TRBV6-5 and TRBJ2-7; tentatively, D is TRBD2 (6 bases). The CDR3 is 13 amino acids. CDR1 MNHEY and CDR2 SVGAGI come from the germline V gene. The V end was cut by 2 bases, the J end by 5 bases, with 10 bases between. CDR3 in amino acids: CASSYVGGDEQYF. CDR3 nucleotide sequence: TGTGCCAGCAGTTACGTGGGGGGTGACGAGCAGTACTTC.

This rearrangement joins TRBV24-1 to TRBJ2-5, with no clear D. This CDR3 is built from 13 residues. Germline CDR1 and CDR2: KGHDR and SFDVKD. The V end lost 3 bases, the J end lost 3 bases, and 7 bases lay between the germline ends. The DNA for the CDR3 is TGTGCCACCAGTGATCCAGTAGAAGAGACCCAGTACTTC. Protein: CATSDPVEETQYF.

The chain couples TRBV5-4 to TRBJ1-2; D call uncertain. The germline gives CDR1 SGHNT, CDR2 YYREEE (reference sequence). V was shortened by 0 bases and J by 0 bases, with 6 bases between the two germline ends. The CDR3 is 14 residues long. The CDR3 DNA reads TGTGCCAGCAGCTTGGGCGGGGCTAACTATGGCTACACCTTC. Protein product: CASSLGGANYGYTF.

The J gene is TRBJ1-4, the V gene TRBV19; 9 bases match TRBD1. Germline CDR1 reads LNHDA; CDR2 reads SQIVND (reference sequence). The ends lost 6 bases at V and 4 bases at J; junction bases unmatched: 6. This CDR3 spans 15 amino acids. CDR3: CASSSRDRVNEKLFF. The DNA for the CDR3 is TGTGCCAGTAGCTCCCGGGACAGGGTTAATGAAAAACTGTTTTTT.

In its sample, this clonotype was seen a few times. The CDR3 nucleotides are TGTGCCAGCAGCTTCCCCCGCACAGCTAACTATGGCTACACCTTC. It encodes CASSFPRTANYGYTF. The genes are TRBV5-5 and TRBJ1-2; D call uncertain. The V end lost 2 bases, the J end lost 0 bases, and 11 bases lay between the germline ends. The CDR3 runs to 15 residues. Germline CDR1 is SGHKS and CDR2 is YYEKEE (reference sequence).

This clonotype was seen many times. V gene TRBV13 combines with J gene TRBJ2-7, with 13 bases lining up with TRBD2. J gave up 4 bases and V 5 bases, and 2 bases lay outside the gene matches. Per the germline V gene, CDR1 is PRHDT and CDR2 is FYEKMQ (reference sequence). The CDR3 consists of 14 residues. In nucleotides, the CDR3 is TGTGCCAGCAGCGTGGGACTAGCGGGATACGAGCAGTACTTC. Residues: CASSVGLAGYEQYF.

The chain carries TRBV7-9 and TRBJ2-5; D is uncertain. Trimming left V 7 bases short and J 5 bases short, with 17 bases between. CDR1 SEHNR and CDR2 FQNEAQ come from the germline V gene (reference sequence). This CDR3 spans 14 amino acids. The CDR3 loop is CASIPEGFSETQYF. CDR3 DNA: TGTGCCAGCATCCCAGAAGGGTTTAGCGAGACCCAGTACTTC.

The chain employs TRBV11-2 and TRBJ2-7; a possible D gene is TRBD2 (6 bases). The CDR3 length is 13 residues. Per the germline V gene, CDR1 is SGHAT and CDR2 is FQNNGV. Deletions cut 0 bases from V and 8 bases from J, with 11 bases between. The CDR3 loop is CASSLDLAGKQYF. The CDR3 nucleotides are TGTGCCAGCAGCTTAGATCTGGCGGGAAAGCAGTACTTC.

This clonotype was detected a few times. The rearrangement joins TRBV30 to TRBJ1-5, with 8 positions matching TRBD1. This CDR3 has 13 residues. The germline V gene has CDR1 GTSNPN and CDR2 SVGIG (reference sequence). Losses at the gene ends were 4 bases for V and 4 bases for J; bases not matched to a gene: 3. The CDR3 bases are TGTGCCTGGACTACAGGGGGGAATCAGCCCCAGCATTTT. It yields the protein CAWTTGGNQPQHF.

The chain recombines TRBV12-3 or TRBV12-4 with TRBJ2-5; the D gene could be TRBD1 or TRBD2 (5 bases each). The length of the CDR3 is 14 residues. The V end lost 6 bases, the J end lost 4 bases, and 15 bases lay between the germline ends. CDR3 nucleotides: TGTGCCAGCAGCCTGGGGACGACCCCAGAGACCCAGTACTTC. Translated, it gives CASSLGTTPETQYF.

CDR3 nucleotides: TGTGCCAGCAGCCTCCTGCACGGCCTGACAGGGATTGAAGCTTTCTTT. Encoded protein: CASSLLHGLTGIEAFF. The chain employs TRBV7-8 and TRBJ1-1; 7 nucleotides line up with TRBD1. The length of the CDR3 is 16 residues. The V and J ends lost 5 bases and 7 bases, in that order; junction bases with no gene match: 16. CDR1 SGHVS and CDR2 FQNEAQ come from the germline V gene. The entire variable domain, with the rest obtained from reference TRBV7-8 and TRBJ1-1, is as follows: GAGVSQSPRYKVAKRGQDVALRCDPISGHVSLFWYQQALGQGPEFLTYFQNEAQLDKSGLPSDRFFAERPEGSVSTLKIQRTQQEDSAVYLCASSLLHGLTGIEAFFGQGTRLTVV.

The table lists this clonotype with many counts. The chain recombines TRBV5-6 with TRBJ2-5; D uncertain. Germline V gives CDR1 SGHDT, CDR2 YYEEEE. The length of the CDR3 is 13 residues. The ends were cut back, 1 base at V and 4 bases at J, with 8 bases in the middle. Here the CDR3 reads CASSLTVPETQYF. The CDR3 nucleotides are TGTGCCAGCAGCTTGACAGTTCCAGAGACCCAGTACTTC.

This clonotype was seen only a few times. V gene TRBV7-9 combines with J gene TRBJ1-5; weak D call: TRBD1 (5 bases). The CDR3 runs 14 residues. The V end was cut by 4 bases, the J end by 9 bases, with 16 bases between. The germline V gene encodes CDR1 SEHNR and CDR2 FQNEAQ (reference sequence). The CDR3 spells CASSSGHSEGPQHF. The CDR3 bases are TGTGCCAGCAGCTCCGGACACTCCGAGGGGCCCCAGCATTTT. The complete variable domain, with remaining parts taken from reference TRBV7-9 and TRBJ1-5, reads DTGVSQNPRHKITKRGQNVTFRCDPISEHNRLYWYRQTLGQGPEFLTYFQNEAQLEKSRLLSDRFSAERPKGSFSTLEIQRTEQGDSAMYLCASSSGHSEGPQHFGDGTRLSIL.

Comments on this clonotype: At one end the junction does not follow the germline gene, possibly because of a read error. The CDR3 sequence is CASRQEDSNSPLHF. DNA for the CDR3: TGCGCCAGCAGACAAGAGGACTCTAATTCACCCCTCCACTTT. The chain employs TRBV4-1 and TRBJ1-6; D ambiguous. The CDR3 is 14 residues long. Germline loops: CDR1 MGHRA, CDR2 YSYEKL.

This clonotype appeared a few times. The chain joins TRBV13 to TRBJ2-1; D is possibly TRBD2 (5 bases). CDR1 and CDR2 (germline): PRHDT, FYEKMQ (reference sequence). The CDR3 runs 13 residues. V was pared by 5 bases and J by 8 bases, with 13 bases between. CDR3 sequence (DNA): TGTGCCAGCAGCCGCATAGCGAGATATGAGCAGTTCTTC. It translates to CASSRIARYEQFF.

This clonotype appeared a few times. This chain links TRBV7-8 with TRBJ1-1; possible D gene TRBD1, 5 bases. Between the trimmed V and J ends, which lost 10 bases and 6 bases, there was a span of 21 bases. Per germline, CDR1 SGHVS and CDR2 FQNEAQ. The CDR3 has 14 residues. CDR3 DNA sequence: TGTGCCACCAAAGCCGGGACTCAGAGCCCTGAAGCTTTCTTT. Translation gives CATKAGTQSPEAFF.

This clonotype has a single count. The chain recombines TRBV7-2 with TRBJ2-5; tentatively, D is TRBD2 (5 bases). V dropped 5 bases and J dropped 3 bases, with 19 bases sitting between them. This CDR3 comprises 16 residues. The germline V gene has CDR1 SGHTA and CDR2 FQGNSA. CDR3 bases: TGTGCCAGCAGCCCCCCCCCGGGATCCCAGGAAGAGACCCAGTACTTC. Amino acid sequence: CASSPPPGSQEETQYF.

V is TRBV25-1 and J is TRBJ2-1; possibly TRBD2 for D (5 bases). The CDR3 covers 13 residues. V lost 8 bases, J lost 5 bases, and 13 bases lay in between. Germline V gene data show CDR1 as MGHDK and CDR2 as SYGVNS. DNA of the CDR3: TGTGCCAGCGGAGGACTGGGTAACAATGAGCAGTTCTTC. Translation: CASGGLGNNEQFF. The entire variable domain, with the rest obtained from reference TRBV25-1 and TRBJ2-1, is as follows: EADIYQTPRYLVIGTGKKITLECSQTMGHDKMYWYQQDPGMELHLIHYSYGVNSTEKGDLSSESTVSRIRTEHFPLTLESARPSHTSQYLCASGGLGNNEQFFGPGTRLTVL.

The chain joins TRBV6-5 to TRBJ2-7; D may match TRBD1 or TRBD2 (6 bases each). Trimming took 0 bases from V and 4 from J, leaving 13 bases between them. The germline CDR1 and CDR2 sequences are MNHEY and SVGAGI. CDR3 size: 15 residues. The CDR3: CASSYSTQGRYEQYF. The CDR3 DNA is TGTGCCAGCAGTTACTCGACGCAGGGGAGGTACGAGCAGTACTTC.

Only a few counts were recorded for this clonotype. The chain combines TRBV7-9 with TRBJ2-1, with a possible D match to TRBD2 (6 bases). CDR1 and CDR2 (germline): SEHNR, FQNEAQ (reference sequence). Trimming removed 5 bases from V and 7 bases from J, with 18 bases in between. The CDR3 has 15 residues. The chain's CDR3 is CASSQLGGLLNEQFF. The CDR3 DNA follows: TGTGCCAGCAGCCAGTTGGGGGGACTCCTTAATGAGCAGTTCTTC.

This clonotype was picked up a small number of times. The chain recombines TRBV25-1 with TRBJ1-1, with D maybe TRBD1 (6 bases). Trimming removed 6 bases from V and 5 bases from J, with 13 bases in between. CDR1 MGHDK and CDR2 SYGVNS come from the germline V gene. The CDR3 extends over 13 amino acids. The CDR3, as DNA: TGTGCCAGCAGACAGGGAATTGGGACTGAAGCTTTCTTT. Its translation: CASRQGIGTEAFF.

Comment on this clonotype: Relative to the germline gene, one junction end is altered; a read error may explain this. The chain links TRBV4-1 to TRBJ2-1, with no clear D. In germline, CDR1 is MGHRA, CDR2 YSYEKL. The CDR3 loop spans 14 amino acids. The CDR3 is CASSQFAGDNEQFF. CDR3 coding DNA: TGCGCCAGCAGCCAATTCGCTGGAGACAATGAACAGTTCTTC.

The chain is built from TRBV9 and TRBJ2-7; D possibly uses TRBD1 or TRBD2 (5 bases each). With 4 bases removed from V and 3 bases from J, the gap between germline ends came to 17 bases. The CDR3 is 15 amino acids. Germline CDR1 and CDR2: SGDLS and YYNGEE. The CDR3 sequence: CASSPHGGGNYEQYF. CDR3 bases: TGTGCCAGCAGCCCTCATGGGGGTGGAAACTACGAGCAGTACTTC.

The chain combines TRBV15 with TRBJ2-3; 7 bases are a match to TRBD2. The germline V gene encodes CDR1 LNHNV and CDR2 YYDKDF (reference sequence). The CDR3 runs 17 residues. V was clipped by 3 bases and J by 0 bases; unmatched bases: 9. For the CDR3, the DNA is TGTGCCACCAGCAGCCTCACACTAGCGTCTAGCACAGATACGCAGTATTTT. Translated, it gives CATSSLTLASSTDTQYF.